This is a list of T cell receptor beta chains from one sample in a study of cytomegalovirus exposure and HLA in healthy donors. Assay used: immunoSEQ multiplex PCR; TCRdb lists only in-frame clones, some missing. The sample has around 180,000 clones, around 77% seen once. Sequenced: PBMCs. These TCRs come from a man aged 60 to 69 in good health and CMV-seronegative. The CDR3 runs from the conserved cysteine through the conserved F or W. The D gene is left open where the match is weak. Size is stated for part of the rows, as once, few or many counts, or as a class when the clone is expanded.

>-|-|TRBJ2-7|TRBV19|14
CASSIGPGSLEQYF
TGTGCCAGTAGTATCGGTCCGGGTTCGCTCGAGCAGTACTTC
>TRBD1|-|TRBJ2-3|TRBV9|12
CASSAGGDTQYF
TGTGCCAGCAGCGCAGGGGGAGATACGCAGTATTTT
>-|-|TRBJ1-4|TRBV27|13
CASSRQTNEKLFF
TGTGCCAGCAGTAGACAGACTAATGAAAAACTGTTTTTT
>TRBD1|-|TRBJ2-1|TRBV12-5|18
CASGFKPSRDRGQGEQFF
TGTGCTAGTGGTTTCAAACCCTCCCGGGACAGGGGGCAGGGTGAGCAGTTCTTC
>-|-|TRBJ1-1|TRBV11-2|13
CASSSDRNTEAFF
TGTGCCAGCAGCTCCGACAGGAACACTGAAGCTTTCTTT
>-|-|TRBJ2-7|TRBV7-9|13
CASSPGHRYEQYF
TGTGCCAGCAGCCCCGGACACCGCTACGAGCAGTACTTC
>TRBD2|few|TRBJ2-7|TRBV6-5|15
CASSYDSSGTYEQYF
TGTGCCAGCAGTTACGACTCTAGCGGGACCTACGAGCAGTACTTC
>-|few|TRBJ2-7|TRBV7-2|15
CASSSQNGLSYEQYF
TGTGCCAGCAGCTCCCAAAATGGGCTATCCTACGAGCAGTACTTC
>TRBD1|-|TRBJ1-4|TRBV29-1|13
CSTRQGSDEKLFF
TGCAGCACAAGACAGGGGTCTGATGAAAAACTGTTTTTT
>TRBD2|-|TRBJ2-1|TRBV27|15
CASTLLAGGGDEQFF
TGTGCCAGCACCTTACTAGCGGGAGGCGGGGATGAGCAGTTCTTC
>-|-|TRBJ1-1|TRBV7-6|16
CASSFQGGGFNTEAFF
TGTGCCAGCAGCTTTCAAGGGGGGGGGTTTAACACTGAAGCTTTCTTT
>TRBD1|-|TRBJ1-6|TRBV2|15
CASRGRTGDNSPLNF
TGTGCCAGCAGGGGGAGGACAGGGGACAATTCACCCCTCAACTTT
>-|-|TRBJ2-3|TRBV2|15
CASRADRVSTDTQYF
TGTGCCAGCAGAGCCGACAGAGTTAGCACAGATACGCAGTATTTT
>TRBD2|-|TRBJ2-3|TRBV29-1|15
CSVSIGGVSTDTQYF
TGCAGCGTTTCAATCGGGGGGGTTTCCACAGATACGCAGTATTTT
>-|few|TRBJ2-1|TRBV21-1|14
CASKGQGIGNEQFF
TGTGCCAGCAAGGGACAGGGGATAGGGAATGAGCAGTTCTTC
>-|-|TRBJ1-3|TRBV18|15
CASSPGRSSGNTIYF
TGTGCCAGCTCGCCAGGGAGGAGTTCTGGAAACACCATATATTTT
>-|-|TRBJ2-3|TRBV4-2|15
CASSQETGGTDTQYF
TGTGCCAGCAGCCAAGAGACTGGAGGGACAGATACGCAGTATTTT
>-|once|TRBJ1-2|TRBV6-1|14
CASSESGEGTWDTF
TGTGCCAGCAGTGAGAGTGGGGAGGGGACCTGGGACACCTTC
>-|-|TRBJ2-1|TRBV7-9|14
CASSLDQAQGQQFF
TGTGCCAGCAGCTTAGATCAGGCCCAGGGTCAGCAGTTCTTC
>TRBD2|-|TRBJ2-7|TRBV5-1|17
CASSLETSGSFGYEQSF
TGCGCCAGCAGCTTGGAGACTAGCGGGAGTTTTGGCTACGAGCAGTCCTTC
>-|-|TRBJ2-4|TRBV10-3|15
CAISDPPGAKNIQYF
TGTGCCATCAGTGACCCACCCGGGGCCAAAAACATTCAGTACTTC
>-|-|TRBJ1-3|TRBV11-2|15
CASSLATSSGNTIYF
TGTGCCAGCAGCTTAGCGACAAGCTCTGGAAACACCATATATTTT
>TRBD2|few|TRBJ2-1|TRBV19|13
CASSSRGRAEQFF
TGTGCCAGTAGTTCGCGGGGGAGGGCTGAGCAGTTCTTC
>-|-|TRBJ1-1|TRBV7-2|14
CASSPGTPTVGAFF
TGTGCCAGCAGCCCCGGGACTCCGACGGTAGGCGCTTTCTTT
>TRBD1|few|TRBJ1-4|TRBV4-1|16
CASSQQAGTVQEKLFF
TGCGCCAGCAGCCAGCAGGCCGGGACAGTCCAGGAAAAACTGTTTTTT
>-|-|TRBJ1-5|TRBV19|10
CASNGPPQHF
TGTGCCAGTAATGGCCCCCCCCAGCATTTT
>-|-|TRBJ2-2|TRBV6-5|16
CASSYSITRETGELFF
TGTGCCAGCAGTTACTCGATTACTCGGGAAACCGGGGAGCTGTTTTTT
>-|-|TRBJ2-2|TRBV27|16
CASSFIGGVNTGELFF
TGTGCCAGCAGTTTCATCGGGGGTGTCAACACCGGGGAGCTGTTTTTT
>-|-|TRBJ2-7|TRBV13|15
CASSLSAGASYEQYF
TGTGCCAGCAGCTTATCAGCAGGGGCTTCCTACGAGCAGTACTTC
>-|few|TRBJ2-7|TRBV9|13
CAIQQRLQGEQYF
TGTGCCATACAACAGAGGCTGCAGGGAGAGCAGTACTTC
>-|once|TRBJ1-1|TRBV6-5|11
CASSQGVKAFF
TGTGCCAGCAGCCAAGGGGTTAAGGCTTTCTTT
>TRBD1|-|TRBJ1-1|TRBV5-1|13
CASSSQGAWLAFF
TGCGCCAGCAGTTCCCAGGGGGCATGGTTAGCTTTCTTT
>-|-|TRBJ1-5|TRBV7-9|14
CASSPGGLDQPQHF
TGTGCCAGCAGCCCCGGGGGGTTGGATCAGCCCCAGCATTTT
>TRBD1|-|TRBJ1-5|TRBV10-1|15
CASSEGRQGRQPQNF
TGCGCCAGCAGTGAGGGTCGACAGGGGCGTCAGCCCCAGAATTTT
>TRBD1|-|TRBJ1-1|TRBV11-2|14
CASSPWTGHTEAFF
TGTGCCAGCAGCCCGTGGACAGGGCACACTGAAGCTTTCTTT
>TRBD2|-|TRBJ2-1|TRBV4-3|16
CASSQLAGGIWDEQFF
TGCGCCAGCAGCCAACTAGCCGGGGGGATTTGGGATGAGCAGTTCTTC
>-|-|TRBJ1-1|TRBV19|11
CASMRTDGWFF
TGTGCCAGTATGAGGACAGACGGATGGTTCTTT
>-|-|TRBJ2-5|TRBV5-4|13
CASSFAGSETQYF
TGTGCCAGCAGCTTCGCAGGGTCAGAGACCCAGTACTTC
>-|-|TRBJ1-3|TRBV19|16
CASSIPGAASGNTIYF
TGTGCCAGTAGTATACCAGGGGCTGCCTCTGGAAACACCATATATTTT
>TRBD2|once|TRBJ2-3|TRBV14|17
CASSLVAGTSGWDTQYF
TGTGCCAGCAGCCTCGTCGCTGGGACTAGCGGCTGGGATACGCAGTATTTT
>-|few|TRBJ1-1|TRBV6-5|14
CASSYSGRGGEAFF
TGTGCCAGCAGTTACTCGGGAAGGGGGGGTGAAGCTTTCTTT
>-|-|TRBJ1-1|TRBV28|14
CASSFILGGTEAFF
TGTGCCAGCAGTTTTATCCTGGGGGGCACTGAAGCTTTCTTT
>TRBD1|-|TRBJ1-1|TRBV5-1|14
CASSFGQGFTEAFF
TGCGCCAGCAGCTTTGGACAGGGTTTTACTGAAGCTTTCTTT
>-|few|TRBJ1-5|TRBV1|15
CTSSQGYQGLQPQHF
TGCACCAGCAGCCAAGGATACCAGGGCCTCCAGCCCCAGCATTTT
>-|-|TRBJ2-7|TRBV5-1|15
CASSSNRGGIYEQYF
TGCGCCAGCAGCTCGAATAGGGGGGGGATCTACGAGCAGTACTTC
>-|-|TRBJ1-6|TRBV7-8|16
CASSLDAGSPGSPLHF
TGTGCCAGCAGCTTAGACGCGGGGAGCCCTGGTTCACCCCTCCACTTT
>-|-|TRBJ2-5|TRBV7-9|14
CASSLGSYQETQYF
TGTGCCAGCAGCTTAGGTTCGTACCAAGAGACCCAGTACTTC
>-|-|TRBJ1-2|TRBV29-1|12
CSVEGPRYGYTF
TGCAGCGTTGAAGGGCCCAGGTATGGCTACACCTTC
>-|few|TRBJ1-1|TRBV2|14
CASSEGPPDYEAFF
TGTGCCAGCAGTGAAGGGCCCCCGGACTATGAAGCTTTCTTT
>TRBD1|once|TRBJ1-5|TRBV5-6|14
CASSQRDSHQPQHF
TGTGCCAGCAGCCAACGGGACAGCCATCAGCCCCAGCATTTT
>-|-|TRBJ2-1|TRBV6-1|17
CASSDRAWAEGPQEQFF
TGTGCCAGCAGTGATAGGGCATGGGCAGAGGGCCCGCAAGAGCAGTTCTTC
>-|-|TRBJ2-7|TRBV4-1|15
CASSPTEGGSYEQYF
TGCGCCAGCAGCCCCACAGAGGGGGGGTCCTACGAGCAGTACTTC
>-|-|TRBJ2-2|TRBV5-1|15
CASSLDRFNTGELFF
TGCGCCAGCAGCTTGGACAGATTTAACACCGGGGAGCTGTTTTTT
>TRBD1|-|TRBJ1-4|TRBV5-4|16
CASSVQQGAANEKLFF
TGTGCCAGCAGCGTTCAACAGGGGGCCGCTAATGAAAAACTGTTTTTT
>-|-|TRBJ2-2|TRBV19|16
CASSITPVLGTGELFF
TGTGCCAGTAGTATAACCCCCGTACTAGGCACCGGGGAGCTGTTTTTT